The 17 T cell receptor beta chains listed next were all sequenced from one sample in a study of response to subunit inactivated influenza vaccine. TCRdb re-derived calls from the RT-PCR reads in MiXCR, one entry per CDR3 protein. Altogether hundreds of thousands of distinct CDR3 sequences are present, 21% being singletons, with the ten largest covering roughly 10%. Sample: PBMCs from blood, taken less than 22 months after vaccination. Receptors were obtained from a man aged 50-75 years who received an inactivated influenza vaccine.

The genes are TRBV2 and TRBJ2-1, with a possible D match to TRBD2 (7 bases). Germline CDR1 is SNHLY and CDR2 is FYNNEI. The CDR3 is 15 amino acids. V dropped 5 bases and J dropped 4 bases, with 15 bases sitting between them. CDR3 sequence (DNA): TGTGCCAGCAGTAGGGGGGGCCTTATTTACAATGAGCAGTTCTTC. It encodes CASSRGGLIYNEQFF. The variable domain in full, with the rest retrieved from reference TRBV2 and TRBJ2-1, is EPEVTQTPSHQVTQMGQEVILRCVPISNHLYFYWYRQILGQKVEFLVSFYNNEISEKSEIFDDQFSVERPDGSNFTLKIRSTKLEDSAMYFCASSRGGLIYNEQFFGPGTRLTVL.

In this sample, this clonotype turned up many times. This chain joins TRBV10-3 and TRBJ1-4; D remains ambiguous. CDR1 is ENHRY, CDR2 SYGVKD, per germline. The CDR3 totals 16 residues. Trimming shortened V by 2 bases and J by 5 bases, and 15 bases separated the two germline ends. The CDR3 here is CAISENQDPPNEKLFF. The CDR3 DNA sequence: TGTGCCATCAGTGAGAACCAGGACCCGCCGAATGAAAAACTGTTTTTT.

Ten or more counts support this clonotype. The rearrangement uses TRBV5-1 and TRBJ1-1; a weak D match, TRBD1 (6 bases). CDR3 size: 15 residues. The germline V gene has CDR1 SGHRS and CDR2 YFSETQ. Trimming removed 0 bases from V and 7 bases from J, with 16 bases in between. CDR3 nucleotide sequence: TGCGCCAGCAGCTTGGGGTTAGCAGGGGCGGATGAAGCTTTCTTT. Its protein product is CASSLGLAGADEAFF.

The sample holds a few counts of this clonotype. The chain joins TRBV4-1 to TRBJ2-1; 7 bases are shared with TRBD2. Germline CDR1 is MGHRA and CDR2 is YSYEKL. The CDR3 consists of 14 residues. V lost 4 bases to trimming and J lost 7 bases; unmatched junction nucleotides: 7. The CDR3 loop is CASSPRDSGNEQFF. CDR3 DNA: TGCGCCAGCAGCCCAAGAGATAGCGGGAATGAGCAGTTCTTC.

This chain uses TRBV4-2 with TRBJ1-1, with unresolved D. This CDR3 has 15 residues. V gave up 1 base and J gave up 4 bases, with 13 bases separating them. Germline lookup yields CDR1 LGHNA and CDR2 YNFKEQ. CDR3 in amino acids: CASSQAEASGTEAFF. CDR3 nucleotides: TGTGCCAGCAGCCAAGCGGAGGCATCGGGCACTGAAGCTTTCTTT.

There are many counts of this clonotype. The chain carries TRBV6-1 and TRBJ1-2; 8 bases map to TRBD1. The germline V gene has CDR1 MNHNS and CDR2 SASEGT. This CDR3 comprises 13 residues. Trimming took 4 bases from V and 5 from J; bases not matched to a gene: 3. The CDR3 region is CASSGTGIYGYTF. CDR3 sequence (DNA): TGTGCCAGCAGTGGGACAGGGATTTATGGCTACACCTTC.

The chain combines TRBV7-9 with TRBJ2-5; D ambiguous. The CDR3 has 13 residues. CDR1 SEHNR and CDR2 FQNEAQ come from the germline V gene (reference sequence). The V gene lost 2 bases and the J gene lost 5 bases, with 9 bases spanning the gap. The CDR3: CASSLSVRETQYF. The CDR3 DNA is TGTGCCAGCAGCTTATCGGTCCGGGAGACCCAGTACTTC.

The chain is built from TRBV6-2 or TRBV6-3 and TRBJ2-3, with 11 bases that match TRBD2. This CDR3 spans 15 amino acids. The junction had 6 bases not matched to a gene; V was cut back by 5 bases and J by 5 bases. Germline assignment: CDR1 MNHEY and CDR2 SVGEGT. The DNA for the CDR3 is TGTGCCAGCAGTCTAGCGGGAGGTTATGGAGATACGCAGTATTTT. This encodes CASSLAGGYGDTQYF.

The rearrangement joins TRBV10-3 to TRBJ2-5, with TRBD2 identical over 9 bases. The junction had 14 bases not matched to a gene; V was cut back by 7 bases and J by 5 bases. This CDR3 spans 16 amino acids. The germline CDR1 and CDR2 sequences are ENHRY and SYGVKD. The CDR3 coding sequence is TGTGCCATCATCTGTACCTGCGGGGGGGCAGGTGAGACCCAGTACTTC. Its protein is CAIICTCGGAGETQYF.

This clonotype has just a few counts. This chain uses TRBV3-1 with TRBJ2-2; D is perhaps TRBD2 (6 bases). This CDR3 region has 14 residues. CDR1 LGHDT and CDR2 YNNKEL come from the germline V gene (reference sequence). V lost 1 base, J lost 6 bases, and 9 bases lay in between. The CDR3 spells CASSQAGGPGELFF. Here the CDR3 DNA reads TGTGCCAGCAGCCAAGCAGGAGGGCCCGGGGAGCTGTTTTTT.

This clonotype was counted only a few times. The rearrangement joins TRBV29-1 to TRBJ2-7; D tentatively reads TRBD1 or TRBD2 (5 bases each). Germline CDR1 reads SQVTM; CDR2 reads ANQGSEA. V was trimmed by 3 bases and J by 7 bases, leaving 16 bases between them. The CDR3 has 13 residues. CDR3 coding DNA: TGCAGCGTTGAGGGGGATGGGCTTCGGGAGCAGTACTTC. It yields the protein CSVEGDGLREQYF.

This clonotype was seen more than once but under ten times. The J gene is TRBJ1-2, the V gene TRBV29-1; 9 bases map to TRBD1. The CDR3 length is 14 residues. V lost 6 bases, J lost 2 bases, and 7 bases stayed unmatched. Germline V gene sequence: CDR1 SQVTM, CDR2 ANQGSEA. The CDR3 nucleotides are TGCAGCGTCGCCCACGGGACAGGGAACTATGGCTACACCTTC. Amino acids: CSVAHGTGNYGYTF.

This clonotype has at least ten counts. The CDR3 coding sequence is TGCAGCGTTGAAGACTCCCCGGGGGGCGGCTACACCTTC. It translates to CSVEDSPGGGYTF. The chain uses TRBV29-1 and TRBJ1-2, with a possible D match to TRBD1 (6 bases). Trimming took off 0 bases at V and 8 bases at J, with 13 bases between the two ends. This CDR3 contains 13 residues. CDR1 and CDR2 from the germline V gene are SQVTM and ANQGSEA.

This clonotype was seen ten or more times. The chain employs TRBV28 and TRBJ2-3, with TRBD2 matching over 8 bases. The germline gives CDR1 MDHEN, CDR2 SYDVKM. The V segment lost 7 bases and the J segment 3 bases; nucleotides outside the gene matches: 9. This CDR3 is built from 15 residues. The CDR3 here is CASKMAGGATDTQYF. In DNA, the CDR3 is TGTGCCAGCAAAATGGCGGGGGGCGCTACAGATACGCAGTATTTT.

This clonotype appeared many times. This chain connects TRBV6-5 to TRBJ1-6; tentatively, D is TRBD1 (5 bases). Trimming stripped 0 bases from V and 8 bases from J, with 14 bases between. Germline loops: CDR1 MNHEY, CDR2 SVGAGI. This CDR3 is 16 amino acids long. CDR3: CASSYSGLRAYSPLHF. CDR3 coding DNA: TGTGCCAGCAGTTACTCGGGTCTCAGGGCGTATTCACCCCTCCACTTT.

The chain recombines TRBV27 with TRBJ2-1; D remains unclear. CDR1 MNHEY and CDR2 SMNVEV come from the germline V gene (reference sequence). V shed 3 bases and J shed 5 bases, with 11 bases lying between them. The CDR3 runs 14 residues. The chain's CDR3 is CASSLEDRHNEQFF. CDR3 DNA: TGTGCCAGCAGTTTGGAAGATCGACACAATGAGCAGTTCTTC.

Worth noting for this clonotype: This may be a read error, as it is one base from a much larger clone. V is TRBV12-3 or TRBV12-4 and J is TRBJ1-5; the match to TRBD1 covers 8 bases. This CDR3 spans 19 amino acids. The CDR3 loop is CARSASVGQGRGSNQPQHF. As DNA, the CDR3 is TGTGCCCGCAGTGCCTCCGTAGGACAGGGAAGGGGGAGCAATCAGCCCCAGCATTTT.